The rows below give T cell receptor beta chains drawn from one sample of a study of blood T cell repertoires in COVID-19. Only in-frame clones appear in the TCRdb table, and some are missing; sequencing was by immunoSEQ multiplex PCR. The sample has approximately 100,000 clones; 85% to 90% are singletons. The material sequenced was peripheral blood. Every receptor here comes from a woman over 75 with active COVID-19. Both conserved end residues are part of each CDR3. D genes are given only for firm matches. Only some rows state a clone size, as once, few, many or a class for expanded clones.

TRBD1 | TRBJ1-1 | - | TRBV5-1 | TGCGCCAGCAGCTTGGAGGTAGAGGGGGCCGAAGCTTTCTTT | CASSLEVEGAEAFF
- | TRBJ2-3 | few | TRBV9 | TGTGCCAGCAGCCACCCCCGTCTGAGGAACGGTTTGGCAGATACGCAGTATTTT | CASSHPRLRNGLADTQYF
- | TRBJ2-1 | - | TRBV28 | TGTGCCAGCAGTTTACTTACGGGTTCCAATGAGCAGTTCTTC | CASSLLTGSNEQFF
TRBD1 | TRBJ2-1 | - | TRBV3-1/TRBV3-2 | TGTGCCAGCAGCGATACCGGGACAGGGGCATTCAATGAGCAGTTCTTC | CASSDTGTGAFNEQFF
- | TRBJ2-1 | once | TRBV10-3 | TGTGCCATCAGGGACTGGACTAAAACCTACAATGAGCAGTTCTTC | CAIRDWTKTYNEQFF
TRBD1 | TRBJ1-1 | - | TRBV19 | TGTGCCAGTAGCAACGACAGGGGTTCTTTTTCGGGCACTGAAGCTTTCTTT | CASSNDRGSFSGTEAFF
- | TRBJ1-3 | - | TRBV3-1/TRBV3-2 | TGTGCCAGCAGCCCCGCCGCAGGGTCTGGAAACACCATATATTTT | CASSPAAGSGNTIYF
- | TRBJ1-2 | - | TRBV5-4 | TGTGCCAGCCACGTGGCGGGGGGTCAGTACTATGGCTACACCTTC | CASHVAGGQYYGYTF
TRBD2 | TRBJ2-1 | - | TRBV28 | TGTGCCAGCAGAGGGGCGGGACTAGCGGTCAATGAGCAGTTCTTC | CASRGAGLAVNEQFF
TRBD2 | TRBJ2-7 | - | TRBV6-5 | TGTGCCAGCAGTCGGGAGCGGGAAGGGTACGAGCAGTACTTC | CASSREREGYEQYF
TRBD1 | TRBJ2-7 | - | TRBV28 | TGTGCCAGCAGTCCTAGGGCCGGGACAGGGGTTGTGTACTTC | CASSPRAGTGVVYF
TRBD2 | TRBJ2-1 | - | TRBV7-2 | TGTGCCAGCAGCACCACTAGCGGGAGAGACGATGAGCAGTTCTTC | CASSTTSGRDDEQFF
TRBD1 | TRBJ1-2 | - | TRBV6-5 | TGTGCCAGCAGTTACTCGACAGGGTTATTCGGCTACACCTTC | CASSYSTGLFGYTF
- | TRBJ2-5 | - | TRBV5-1 | TGCGCCAGCAGGGACAGACAAGAGACCCAGTACTTC | CASRDRQETQYF
- | TRBJ2-5 | - | TRBV7-9 | TGTGCCAGCAGCACTAGAGAGACCCAGTACTTC | CASSTRETQYF
- | TRBJ2-2 | - | TRBV15 | TGTGCCACCACCCATAATTTTGGAGGCAGGGAGCTGTTTTTT | CATTHNFGGRELFF
- | TRBJ2-3 | - | TRBV29-1 | TGCAGCGCTATACAGGGGACTGGGGGCACAGATACGCAGTATTTT | CSAIQGTGGTDTQYF
TRBD1 | TRBJ2-3 | - | TRBV27 | TGTGCCAGCAGTAAACGACAGGGGGCTTCCCAAAACACAGATACGCAGTATTTT | CASSKRQGASQNTDTQYF
TRBD2 | TRBJ2-3 | - | TRBV5-8 | TGTGCCAGCAGCTCCGGGACTAGCGGGAGACCAGATACGCAGTATTTT | CASSSGTSGRPDTQYF
- | TRBJ2-7 | - | TRBV15 | TGTGCCACCAGCAGAGAAGGGAGCTACGAGCAGTACTTC | CATSREGSYEQYF
TRBD1 | TRBJ2-7 | - | TRBV18 | TGTGCCAGCTCACAAGGACAGGGCGTCTCCTACGAGCAGTACTTC | CASSQGQGVSYEQYF
TRBD2 | TRBJ2-1 | - | TRBV28 | TGTGCCAGCAGTTGGAGCGGGAGGGCCAATGAGCAGTTCTTC | CASSWSGRANEQFF
- | TRBJ2-2 | - | TRBV24-1 | TGTGCCACCAGCCCCCCTAGGGGGGGCGGTGGGGAGCTGTTTTTT | CATSPPRGGGGELFF
TRBD1 | TRBJ2-7 | - | TRBV7-8 | TGTGCCAGCAGCTTAGGGAGCCCCCGACAGGGACACTCCTACGAGCAGTACTTC | CASSLGSPRQGHSYEQYF
- | TRBJ1-5 | - | TRBV6-2/TRBV6-3 | TGTGCCAGCAGTGCCGACCGGGACATAGGCAATCAGCCCCAGCATTTT | CASSADRDIGNQPQHF